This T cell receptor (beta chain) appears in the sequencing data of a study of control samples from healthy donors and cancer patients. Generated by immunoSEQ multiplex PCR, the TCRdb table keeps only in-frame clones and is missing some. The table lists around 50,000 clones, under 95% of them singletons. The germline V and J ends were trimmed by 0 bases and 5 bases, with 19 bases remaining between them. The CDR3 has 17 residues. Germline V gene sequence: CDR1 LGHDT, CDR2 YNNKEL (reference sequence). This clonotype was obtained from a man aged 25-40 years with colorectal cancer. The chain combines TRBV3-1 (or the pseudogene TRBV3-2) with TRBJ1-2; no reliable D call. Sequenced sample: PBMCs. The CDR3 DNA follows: TGTGCCAGCAGCCAAGATTGGAGGGTTGGGCCGGTATATGGCTACACCTTC. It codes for CASSQDWRVGPVYGYTF.